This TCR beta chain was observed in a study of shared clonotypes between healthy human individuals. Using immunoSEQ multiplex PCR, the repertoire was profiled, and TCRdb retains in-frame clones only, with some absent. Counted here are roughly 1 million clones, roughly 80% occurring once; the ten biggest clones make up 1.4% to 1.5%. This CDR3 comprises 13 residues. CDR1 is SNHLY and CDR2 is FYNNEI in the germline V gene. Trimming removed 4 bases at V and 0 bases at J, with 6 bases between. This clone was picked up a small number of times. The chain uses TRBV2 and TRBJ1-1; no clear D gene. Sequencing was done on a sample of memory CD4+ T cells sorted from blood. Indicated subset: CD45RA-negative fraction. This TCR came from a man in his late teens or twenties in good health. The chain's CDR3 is CASSGRLNTEAFF. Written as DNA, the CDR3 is TGTGCCAGCAGTGGCAGGTTGAACACTGAAGCTTTCTTT.